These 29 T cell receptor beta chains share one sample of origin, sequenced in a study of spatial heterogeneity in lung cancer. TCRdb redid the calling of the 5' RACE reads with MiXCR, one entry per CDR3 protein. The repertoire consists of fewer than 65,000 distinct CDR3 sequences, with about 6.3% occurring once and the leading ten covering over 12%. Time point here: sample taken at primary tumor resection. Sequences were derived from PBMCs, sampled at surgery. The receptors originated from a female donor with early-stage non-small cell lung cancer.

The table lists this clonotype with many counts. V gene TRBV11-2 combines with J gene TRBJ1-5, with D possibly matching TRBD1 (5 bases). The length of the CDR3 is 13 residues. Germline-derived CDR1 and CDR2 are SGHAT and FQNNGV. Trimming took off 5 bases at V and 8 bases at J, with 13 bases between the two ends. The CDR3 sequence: CASSVGGGEPQHF. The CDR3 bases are TGTGCCAGCAGCGTAGGCGGGGGGGAGCCCCAGCATTTT.

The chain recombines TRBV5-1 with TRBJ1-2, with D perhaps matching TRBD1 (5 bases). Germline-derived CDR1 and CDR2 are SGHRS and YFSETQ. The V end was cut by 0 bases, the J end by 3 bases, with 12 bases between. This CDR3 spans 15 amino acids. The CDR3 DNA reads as TGCGCCAGCAGCTTGGAAGGGGATGCGGACTATGGCTACACCTTC. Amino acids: CASSLEGDADYGYTF.

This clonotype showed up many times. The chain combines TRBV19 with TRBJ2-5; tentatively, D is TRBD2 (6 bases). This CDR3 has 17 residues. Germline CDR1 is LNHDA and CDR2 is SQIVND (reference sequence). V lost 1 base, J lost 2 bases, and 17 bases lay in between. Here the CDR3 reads CASSIAGERVTQETQYF. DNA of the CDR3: TGTGCCAGTAGTATAGCTGGGGAGCGGGTGACTCAAGAGACCCAGTACTTC.

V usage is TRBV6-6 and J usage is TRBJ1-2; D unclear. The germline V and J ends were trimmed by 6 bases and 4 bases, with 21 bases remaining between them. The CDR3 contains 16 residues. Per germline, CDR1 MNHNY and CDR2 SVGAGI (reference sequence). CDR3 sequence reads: CASRDRDIGQFYGYTF. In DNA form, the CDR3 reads TGTGCCAGCAGGGACCGCGACATTGGTCAATTCTATGGCTACACCTTC.

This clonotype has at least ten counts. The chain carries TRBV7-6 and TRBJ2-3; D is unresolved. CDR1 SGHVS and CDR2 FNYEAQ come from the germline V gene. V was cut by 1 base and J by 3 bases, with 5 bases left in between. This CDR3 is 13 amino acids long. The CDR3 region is CASSLVRTDTQYF. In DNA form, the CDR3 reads TGTGCCAGCAGCTTAGTTCGAACAGATACGCAGTATTTT.

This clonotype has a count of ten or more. CDR3 DNA sequence: TGCGCCAGCAGCTCGGTAGGGAAAGAAAAACTGTTTTTT. This gives the protein CASSSVGKEKLFF. V and J are TRBV5-1 and TRBJ1-4; D call uncertain. Germline V gives CDR1 SGHRS, CDR2 YFSETQ. The CDR3 runs to 13 residues. Trimming removed 3 bases from V and 8 bases from J, with 11 bases in between.

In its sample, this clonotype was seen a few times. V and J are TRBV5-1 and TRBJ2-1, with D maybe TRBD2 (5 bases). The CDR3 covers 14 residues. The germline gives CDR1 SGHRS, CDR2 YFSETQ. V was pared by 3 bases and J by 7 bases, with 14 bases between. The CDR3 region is CASSSRGRSNEQFF. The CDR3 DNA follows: TGCGCCAGCAGCTCTCGAGGGCGTAGTAATGAGCAGTTCTTC.

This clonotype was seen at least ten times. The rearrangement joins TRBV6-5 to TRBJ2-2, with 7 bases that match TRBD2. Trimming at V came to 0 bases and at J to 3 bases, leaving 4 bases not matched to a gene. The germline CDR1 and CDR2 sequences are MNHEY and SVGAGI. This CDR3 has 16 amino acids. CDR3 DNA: TGTGCCAGCAGTTACTCCGGGGGGTCGGACACCGGGGAGCTGTTTTTT. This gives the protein CASSYSGGSDTGELFF.

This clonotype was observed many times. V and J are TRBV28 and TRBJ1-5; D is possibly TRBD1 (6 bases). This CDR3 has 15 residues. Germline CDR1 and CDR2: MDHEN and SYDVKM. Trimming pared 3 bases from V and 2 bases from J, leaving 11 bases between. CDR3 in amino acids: CASSLVTGRNQPQHF. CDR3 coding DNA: TGTGCCAGCAGTTTGGTGACAGGCCGCAATCAGCCCCAGCATTTT.

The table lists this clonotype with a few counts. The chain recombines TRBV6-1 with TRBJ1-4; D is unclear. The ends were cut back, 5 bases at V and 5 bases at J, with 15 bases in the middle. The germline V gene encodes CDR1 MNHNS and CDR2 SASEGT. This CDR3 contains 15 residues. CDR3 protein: CASSSRGQRNEKLFF. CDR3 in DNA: TGTGCCAGCAGTTCGCGGGGTCAGAGGAATGAAAAACTGTTTTTT.

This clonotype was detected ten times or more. In DNA form, the CDR3 reads TGTGCCAGTAGTATCCGGCAGGACTCCTACGAGCAGTACTTC. It yields the protein CASSIRQDSYEQYF. The chain uses TRBV19 and TRBJ2-7; D gene unclear. Trimming shortened V by 3 bases and J by 0 bases, and 9 bases separated the two germline ends. Germline V gives CDR1 LNHDA, CDR2 SQIVND (reference sequence). The CDR3 runs to 14 residues. The full variable domain, with the rest looked up from reference TRBV19 and TRBJ2-7, is DGGITQSPKYLFRKEGQNVTLSCEQNLNHDAMYWYRQDPGQGLRLIYYSQIVNDFQKGDIAEGYSVSREKKESFPLTVTSAQKNPTAFYLCASSIRQDSYEQYFGPGTRLTVT.

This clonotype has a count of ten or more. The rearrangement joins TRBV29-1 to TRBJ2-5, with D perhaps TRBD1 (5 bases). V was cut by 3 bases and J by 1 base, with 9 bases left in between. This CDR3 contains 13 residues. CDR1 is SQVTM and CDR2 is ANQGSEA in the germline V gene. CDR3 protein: CSVEGQTQETQYF. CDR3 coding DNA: TGCAGCGTTGAGGGGCAGACCCAAGAGACCCAGTACTTC.

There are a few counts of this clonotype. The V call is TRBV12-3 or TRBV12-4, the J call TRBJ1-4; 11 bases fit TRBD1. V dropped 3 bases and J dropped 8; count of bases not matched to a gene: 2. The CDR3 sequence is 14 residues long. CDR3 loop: CASSFGTGGEKLFF. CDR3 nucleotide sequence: TGTGCCAGCAGTTTCGGGACAGGGGGAGAAAAACTGTTTTTT.

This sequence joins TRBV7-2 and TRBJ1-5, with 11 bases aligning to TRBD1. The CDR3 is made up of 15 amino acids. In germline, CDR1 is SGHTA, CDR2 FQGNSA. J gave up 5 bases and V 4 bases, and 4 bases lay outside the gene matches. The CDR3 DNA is TGTGCCAGCAGCTCTGGGGGACAGGGGGATCAGCCCCAGCATTTT. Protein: CASSSGGQGDQPQHF.

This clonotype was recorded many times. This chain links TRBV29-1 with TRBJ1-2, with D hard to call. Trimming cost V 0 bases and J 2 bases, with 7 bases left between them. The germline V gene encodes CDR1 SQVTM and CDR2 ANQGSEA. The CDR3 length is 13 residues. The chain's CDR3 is CSVEDRLNYGYTF. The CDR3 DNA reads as TGCAGCGTTGAAGACAGGCTAAACTATGGCTACACCTTC.

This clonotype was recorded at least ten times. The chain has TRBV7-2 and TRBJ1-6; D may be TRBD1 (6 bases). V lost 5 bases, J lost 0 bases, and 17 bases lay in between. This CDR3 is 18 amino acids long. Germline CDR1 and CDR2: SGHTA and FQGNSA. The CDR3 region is CASSPLGQPSSYNSPLHF. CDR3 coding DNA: TGTGCCAGCAGCCCGCTGGGACAACCGAGCTCCTATAATTCACCCCTCCACTTT.

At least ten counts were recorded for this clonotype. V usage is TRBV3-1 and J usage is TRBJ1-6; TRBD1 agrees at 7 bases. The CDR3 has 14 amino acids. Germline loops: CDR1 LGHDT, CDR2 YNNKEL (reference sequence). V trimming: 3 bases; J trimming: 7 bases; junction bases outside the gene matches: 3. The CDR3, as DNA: TGTGCCAGCAGCCAGCACAGGGGCAATTCACCCCTCCACTTT. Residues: CASSQHRGNSPLHF.

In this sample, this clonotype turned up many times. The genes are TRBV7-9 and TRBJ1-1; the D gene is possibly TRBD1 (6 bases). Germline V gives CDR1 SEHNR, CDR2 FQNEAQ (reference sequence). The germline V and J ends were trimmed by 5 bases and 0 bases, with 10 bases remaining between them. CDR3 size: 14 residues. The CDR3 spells CASSPGQMNTEAFF. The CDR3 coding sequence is TGTGCCAGCAGCCCCGGACAGATGAACACTGAAGCTTTCTTT.

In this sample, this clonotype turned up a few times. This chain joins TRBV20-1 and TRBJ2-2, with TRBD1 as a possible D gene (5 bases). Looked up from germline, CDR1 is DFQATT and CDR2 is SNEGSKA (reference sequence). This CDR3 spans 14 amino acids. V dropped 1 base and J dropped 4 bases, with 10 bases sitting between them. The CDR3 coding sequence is TGCAGTGCTAGAGTTCCAGGGTCCACCGGGGAGCTGTTTTTT. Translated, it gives CSARVPGSTGELFF.

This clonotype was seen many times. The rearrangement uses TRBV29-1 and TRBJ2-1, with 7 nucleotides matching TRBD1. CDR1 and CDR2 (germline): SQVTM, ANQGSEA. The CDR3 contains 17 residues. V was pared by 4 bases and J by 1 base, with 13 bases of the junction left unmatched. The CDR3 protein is CSVVGNRQGRSYNEQFF. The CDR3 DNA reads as TGCAGCGTTGTAGGTAATAGACAGGGTCGTTCCTACAATGAGCAGTTCTTC.

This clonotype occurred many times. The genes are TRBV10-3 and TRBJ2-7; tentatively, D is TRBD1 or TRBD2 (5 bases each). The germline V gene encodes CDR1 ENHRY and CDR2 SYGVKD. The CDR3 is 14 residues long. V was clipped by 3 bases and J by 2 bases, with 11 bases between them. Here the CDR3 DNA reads TGTGCCATCAGTGATGGGACCTTAACCTACGAGCAGTACTTC. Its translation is CAISDGTLTYEQYF.

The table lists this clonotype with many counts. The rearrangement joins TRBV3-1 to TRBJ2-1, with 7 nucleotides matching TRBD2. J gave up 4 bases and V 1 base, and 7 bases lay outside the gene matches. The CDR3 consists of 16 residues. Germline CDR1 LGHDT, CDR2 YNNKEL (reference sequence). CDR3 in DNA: TGTGCCAGCAGCCAAGCCCTAGCGGACTTATACAATGAGCAGTTCTTC. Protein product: CASSQALADLYNEQFF.

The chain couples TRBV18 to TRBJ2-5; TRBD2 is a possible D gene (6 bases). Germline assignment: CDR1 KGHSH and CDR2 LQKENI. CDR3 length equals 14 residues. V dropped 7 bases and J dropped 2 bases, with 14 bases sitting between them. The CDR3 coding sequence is TGTGCCAGCTTCAGCTCCGGGGGTCAAGAGACCCAGTACTTC. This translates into CASFSSGGQETQYF. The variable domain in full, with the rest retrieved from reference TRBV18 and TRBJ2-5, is NAGVMQNPRHLVRRRGQEARLRCSPMKGHSHVYWYRQLPEEGLKFMVYLQKENIIDESGMPKERFSAEFPKEGPSILRIQQVVRGDSAAYFCASFSSGGQETQYFGPGTRLLVL.

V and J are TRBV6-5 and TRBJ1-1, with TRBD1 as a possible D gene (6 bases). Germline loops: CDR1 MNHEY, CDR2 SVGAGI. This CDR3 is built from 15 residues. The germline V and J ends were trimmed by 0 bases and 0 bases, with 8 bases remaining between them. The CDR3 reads CASSYSPGVNTEAFF. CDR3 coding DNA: TGTGCCAGCAGTTACTCTCCAGGGGTGAACACTGAAGCTTTCTTT.

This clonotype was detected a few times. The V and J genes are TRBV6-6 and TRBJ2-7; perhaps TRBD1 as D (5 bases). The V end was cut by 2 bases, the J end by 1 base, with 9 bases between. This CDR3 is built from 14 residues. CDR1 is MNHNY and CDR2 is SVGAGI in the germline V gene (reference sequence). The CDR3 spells CASSYLDSSYEQYF. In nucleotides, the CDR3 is TGTGCCAGCAGTTACCTAGACAGTTCCTACGAGCAGTACTTC.

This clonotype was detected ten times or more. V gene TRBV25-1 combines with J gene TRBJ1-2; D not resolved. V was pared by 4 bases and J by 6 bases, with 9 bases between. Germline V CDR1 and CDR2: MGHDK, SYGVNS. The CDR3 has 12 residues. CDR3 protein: CASSGWPDGYTF. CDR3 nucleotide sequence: TGTGCCAGCAGTGGATGGCCGGATGGCTACACCTTC.

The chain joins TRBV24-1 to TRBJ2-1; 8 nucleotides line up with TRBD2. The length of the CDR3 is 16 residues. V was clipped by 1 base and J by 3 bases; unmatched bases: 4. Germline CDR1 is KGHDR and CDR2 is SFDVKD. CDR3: CATSDLSGGLYNEQFF. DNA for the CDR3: TGTGCCACCAGTGATTTAAGCGGGGGACTCTACAATGAGCAGTTCTTC.

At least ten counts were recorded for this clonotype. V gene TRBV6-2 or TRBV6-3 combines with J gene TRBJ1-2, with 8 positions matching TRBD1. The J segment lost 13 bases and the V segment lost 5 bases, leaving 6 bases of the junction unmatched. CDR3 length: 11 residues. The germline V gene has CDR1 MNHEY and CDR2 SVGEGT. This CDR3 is CASSNQGAGTF. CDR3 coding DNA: TGTGCCAGCAGTAACCAGGGGGCTGGCACCTTC.

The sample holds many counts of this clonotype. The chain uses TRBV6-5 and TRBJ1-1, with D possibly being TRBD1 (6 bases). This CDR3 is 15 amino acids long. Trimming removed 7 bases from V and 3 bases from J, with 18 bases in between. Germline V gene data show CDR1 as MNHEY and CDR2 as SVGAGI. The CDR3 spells CASKPSGGQDTEAFF. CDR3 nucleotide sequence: TGTGCCAGCAAACCCTCCGGGGGACAAGACACTGAAGCTTTCTTT.